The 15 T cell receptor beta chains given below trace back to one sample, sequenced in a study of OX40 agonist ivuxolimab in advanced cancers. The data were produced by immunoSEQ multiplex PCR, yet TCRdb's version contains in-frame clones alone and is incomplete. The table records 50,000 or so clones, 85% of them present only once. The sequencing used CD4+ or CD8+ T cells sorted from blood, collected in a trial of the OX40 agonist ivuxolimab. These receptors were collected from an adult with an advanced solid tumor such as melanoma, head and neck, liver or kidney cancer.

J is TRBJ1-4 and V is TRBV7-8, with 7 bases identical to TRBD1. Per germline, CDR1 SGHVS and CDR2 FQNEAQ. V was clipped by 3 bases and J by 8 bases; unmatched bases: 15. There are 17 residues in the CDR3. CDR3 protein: CASSLEPNRGGFEKLFF. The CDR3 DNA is TGTGCCAGCAGCTTGGAACCAAACAGGGGCGGTTTCGAAAAACTGTTTTTT.

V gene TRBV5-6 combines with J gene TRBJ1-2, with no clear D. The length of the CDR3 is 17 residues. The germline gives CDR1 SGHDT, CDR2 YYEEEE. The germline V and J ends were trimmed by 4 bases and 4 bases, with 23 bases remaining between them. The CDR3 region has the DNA TGTGCCAGCAGCGTCGCTACCGGGCCGGCTCAAACCTATGGCTACACCTTC. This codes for CASSVATGPAQTYGYTF.

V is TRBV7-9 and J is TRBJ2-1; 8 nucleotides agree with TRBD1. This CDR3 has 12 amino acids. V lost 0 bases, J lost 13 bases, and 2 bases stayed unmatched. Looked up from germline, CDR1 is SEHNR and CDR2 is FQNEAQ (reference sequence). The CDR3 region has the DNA TGTGCCAGCAGCTTAGCAGGACAGGGACAGTTCTTC. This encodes CASSLAGQGQFF.

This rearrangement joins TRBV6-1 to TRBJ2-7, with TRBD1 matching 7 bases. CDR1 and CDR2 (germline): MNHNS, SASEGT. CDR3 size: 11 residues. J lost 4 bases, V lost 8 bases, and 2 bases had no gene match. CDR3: CASPTGYEQYF. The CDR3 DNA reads TGTGCCAGCCCGACAGGGTACGAGCAGTACTTC.

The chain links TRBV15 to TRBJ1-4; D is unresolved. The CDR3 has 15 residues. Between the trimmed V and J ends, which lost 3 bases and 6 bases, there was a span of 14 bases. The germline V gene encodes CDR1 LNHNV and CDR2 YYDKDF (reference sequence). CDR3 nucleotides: TGTGCCACCAGCAGGACCTCCGGACGGGATGAAAAACTGTTTTTT. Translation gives CATSRTSGRDEKLFF.

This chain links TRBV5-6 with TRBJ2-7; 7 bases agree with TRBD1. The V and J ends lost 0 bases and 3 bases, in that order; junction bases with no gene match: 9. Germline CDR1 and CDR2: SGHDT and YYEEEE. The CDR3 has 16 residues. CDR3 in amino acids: CASSLGWGQWDYEQYF. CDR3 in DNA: TGTGCCAGCAGCTTGGGGTGGGGACAGTGGGACTACGAGCAGTACTTC. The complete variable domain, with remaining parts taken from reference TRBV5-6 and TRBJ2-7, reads DAGVTQSPTHLIKTRGQQVTLRCSPKSGHDTVSWYQQALGQGPQFIFQYYEEEERQRGNFPDRFSGHQFPNYSSELNVNALLLGDSALYLCASSLGWGQWDYEQYFGPGTRLTVT.

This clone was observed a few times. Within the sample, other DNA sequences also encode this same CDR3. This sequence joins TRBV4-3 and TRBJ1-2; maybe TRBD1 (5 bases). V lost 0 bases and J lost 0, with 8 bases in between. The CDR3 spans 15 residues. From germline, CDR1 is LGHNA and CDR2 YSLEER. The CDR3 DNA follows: TGCGCCAGCAGCCAAGAACAGGATACTAACTATGGCTACACCTTC. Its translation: CASSQEQDTNYGYTF.

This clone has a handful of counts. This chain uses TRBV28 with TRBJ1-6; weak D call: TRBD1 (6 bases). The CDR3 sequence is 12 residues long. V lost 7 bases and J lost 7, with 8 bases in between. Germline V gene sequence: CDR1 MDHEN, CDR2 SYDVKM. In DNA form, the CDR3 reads TGTGCCAGCATTACAGGGAATTCACCCCTCCACTTT. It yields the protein CASITGNSPLHF.

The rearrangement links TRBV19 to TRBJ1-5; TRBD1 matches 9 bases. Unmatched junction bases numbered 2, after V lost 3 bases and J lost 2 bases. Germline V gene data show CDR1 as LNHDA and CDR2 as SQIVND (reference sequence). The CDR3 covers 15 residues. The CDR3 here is CASSIRDRGNQPQHF. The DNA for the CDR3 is TGTGCCAGTAGTATCCGGGACAGGGGCAATCAGCCCCAGCATTTT.

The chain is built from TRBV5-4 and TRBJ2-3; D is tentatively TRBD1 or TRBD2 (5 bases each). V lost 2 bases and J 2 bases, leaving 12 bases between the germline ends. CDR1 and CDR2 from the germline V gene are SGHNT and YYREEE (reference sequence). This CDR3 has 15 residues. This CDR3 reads CASSFRGRDTDTQYF. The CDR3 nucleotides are TGTGCCAGCAGCTTCCGGGGACGGGACACAGATACGCAGTATTTT.

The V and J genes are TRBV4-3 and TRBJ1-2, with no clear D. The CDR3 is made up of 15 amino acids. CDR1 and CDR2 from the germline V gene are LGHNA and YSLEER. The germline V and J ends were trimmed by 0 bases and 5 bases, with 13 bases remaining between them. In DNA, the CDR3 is TGCGCCAGCAGCCAAGATTGGGGAGGAGGGTATGGCTACACCTTC. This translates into CASSQDWGGGYGYTF.

As DNA, the CDR3 is TGTGCCAGCAGTTTTGAAGGGGGCTGGCATGAGCAGTTCTTC. Translating gives CASSFEGGWHEQFF. The chain links TRBV28 to TRBJ2-1, with 7 bases matching TRBD1. The CDR3 extends over 14 amino acids. J was trimmed by 8 bases and V by 3 bases; bases with no gene match: 7. In germline, CDR1 is MDHEN, CDR2 SYDVKM.

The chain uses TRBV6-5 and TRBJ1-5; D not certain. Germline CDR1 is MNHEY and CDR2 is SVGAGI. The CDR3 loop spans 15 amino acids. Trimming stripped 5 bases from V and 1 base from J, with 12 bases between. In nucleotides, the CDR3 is TGTGCCAGCAGTGCTCTGGGAGGGAGCAATCAGCCCCAGCATTTT. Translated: CASSALGGSNQPQHF.

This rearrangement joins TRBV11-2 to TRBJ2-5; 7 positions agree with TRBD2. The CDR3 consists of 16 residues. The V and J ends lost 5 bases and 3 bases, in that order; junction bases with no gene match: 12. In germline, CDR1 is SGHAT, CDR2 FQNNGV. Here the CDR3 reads CASSPPFSGEKETQYF. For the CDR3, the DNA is TGTGCCAGCAGCCCTCCCTTCAGCGGGGAGAAAGAGACCCAGTACTTC.

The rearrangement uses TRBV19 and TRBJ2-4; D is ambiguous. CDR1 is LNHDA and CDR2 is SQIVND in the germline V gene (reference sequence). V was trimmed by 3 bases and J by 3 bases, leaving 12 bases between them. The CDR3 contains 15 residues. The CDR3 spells CASSIQAVGKNIQYF. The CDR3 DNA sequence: TGTGCCAGTAGTATCCAGGCTGTGGGCAAAAACATTCAGTACTTC.